This TCR beta chain was sequenced in a study of identical twins (TCRdb year 2016). For the study in its entirety: The study deep-sequenced TCR alpha and beta repertoires from monozygotic twins, unrelated adults of various ages and cord blood to test whether fetal clonotypes persist. To rule out contamination, replicate twin experiments were performed at different times with different library preparation protocols.

Every donor was a healthy Caucasian. The twin cohort consisted of three pairs of female monozygotic twins, all aged roughly 18 to 29 years. CD4+ and CD8+ T cell populations were isolated with positive isolation kits from Invitrogen. Trimmed from V: 3 bases; trimmed from J: 0 bases; junction bases lacking a gene match: 4. Reading from cysteine to phenylalanine, the CDR3 counts 15 amino acids. The CDR3 DNA has 45 bases and is translated from base 1. The germline V gene supplies CDR1 SGHRS and CDR2 YFSETQ. The receptor library was made with 5' RACE. Sequencing was performed on an Illumina HiSeq 2000. Template switching introduced a universal primer binding site; the final cDNA contained a unique molecular identifier, enabling accurate counting of TCR cDNA molecules. Specific primers in the conserved constant-segment region were used to synthesize first-strand cDNA for TCR alpha and beta chains. Each cDNA library was double barcoded, with a SMART-Mk sample barcode plus Illumina barcodes, to control for contamination. TruSeq adapter sequences and Illumina sample barcodes were added in two successive PCR steps. Sequencing of the TCR alpha and beta cDNA libraries was done on the Illumina HiSeq platform using custom primers. The study's own analysis went as follows. Raw reads were processed with MiGEC to extract unique molecular identifiers, and MiXCR was used to determine CDR3 positions. Recombination models were inferred per individual with the repgenHMM and IGoR tools using an EM algorithm. Shared clonotypes were analyzed with the tcR package in R, and sharing was normalized by the product of cloneset sizes. To study raw recombination without the effects of thymic and clonal selection, out-of-frame nonproductive sequences were analyzed. Using fastp at Q25 and MiXCR, TCRdb reprocessed the public reads and kept productive beta chains. For every CDR3 protein sequence, its rows merge into one entry that carries the most common genes and DNA. These V and J calls originate from TCRdb's pipeline instead of the authors' own analysis. The sample data list a few hundred thousand distinct CDR3 sequences, and roughly 8.7% of these were observed just once. The ten largest clones take up less than 4% of the sample.

A word on this clonotype: Its cognate antigen has yet to be identified. No base quality values were provided; no much bigger clone lies one nucleotide off.

The paper's findings and limits, for the study overall: Out-of-frame TCR alpha sharing in monozygotic twins was systematically underestimated by recombination models, whereas sharing between unrelated individuals was in agreement with the recombination models. Because the same donors could not be followed over many years, the conclusions depended on cross-sectional statistical analysis. A weaker excess of twin sharing was found in beta out-of-frame sequences because the signal-to-noise ratio was lowered by fewer shared sequences. Abundant cord blood beta clonotypes carried fewer insertions; young adult naive repertoires showed a weaker similar trend, while memory repertoires showed none. Invariant T cells such as MAIT and iNKT could partly confound zero-insertion analyses, although diverse VJ usage argued against such confounding for most clonotypes. Compared with coincidental sharing between unrelated individuals, out-of-frame TCR alpha sequences shared between twins had an excess of sequences with low generation probability.

The sample also formed part of further work on yellow fever vaccine responses in identical twins. Reported in the second study: The T cell response to vaccination in identical twins was reported by the authors to appear partly convergent and partly personalized. Focusing on identical twins, the study followed the T cell clones that responded to the vaccine, and did so with precision.

The TCR was taken from a woman aged 18-29 years in good health. Recombination joined TRBV5-1 with TRBJ2-7; TRBD1 matches 9 bases in the middle. The sample comprised CD8+ T cells sorted from blood. At the DNA level, the sequence is TGCGCCAGCAGCTACAGGGGGCGGGCCTCCTACGAGCAGTACTTC. Its protein reads: CASSYRGRASYEQYF.